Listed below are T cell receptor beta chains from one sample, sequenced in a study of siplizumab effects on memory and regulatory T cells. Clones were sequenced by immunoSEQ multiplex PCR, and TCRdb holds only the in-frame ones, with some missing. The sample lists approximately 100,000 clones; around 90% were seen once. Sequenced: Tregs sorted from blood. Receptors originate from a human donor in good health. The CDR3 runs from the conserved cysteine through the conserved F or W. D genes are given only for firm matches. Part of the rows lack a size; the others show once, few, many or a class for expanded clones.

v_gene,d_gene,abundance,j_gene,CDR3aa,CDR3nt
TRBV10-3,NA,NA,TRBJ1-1,CAISVTENTEAFF,TGTGCCATCAGTGTGACAGAGAACACTGAAGCTTTCTTT
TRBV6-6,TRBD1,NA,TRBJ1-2,CASSRQGRDGYTF,TGTGCCAGCAGTCGACAGGGGCGAGATGGCTACACCTTC
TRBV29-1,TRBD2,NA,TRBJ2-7,CSVVLPSGRVSYEQYF,TGCAGCGTTGTTTTGCCTAGCGGGAGGGTCTCCTACGAGCAGTACTTC
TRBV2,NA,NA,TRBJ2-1,CASGGYNEQFF,TGTGCCAGCGGGGGGTACAATGAGCAGTTCTTC
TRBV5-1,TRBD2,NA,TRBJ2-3,CASSLRAGATDTQYF,TGCGCCAGCAGCTTGCGCGCGGGAGCGACAGATACGCAGTATTTT
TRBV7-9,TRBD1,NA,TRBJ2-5,CASSPGQGVETQYF,TGTGCCAGCAGCCCGGGACAGGGGGTAGAGACCCAGTACTTC
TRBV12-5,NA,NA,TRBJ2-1,CASGLDSAYNEQFF,TGTGCTAGTGGCCTTGACTCGGCCTACAATGAGCAGTTCTTC
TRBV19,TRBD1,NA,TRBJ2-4,CASSIPGQGGNIQYF,TGTGCCAGTAGCATCCCGGGACAGGGGGGAAACATTCAGTACTTC
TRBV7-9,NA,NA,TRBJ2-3,CASSLGQSQDTQYF,TGTGCCAGCAGCCTTGGACAGTCACAAGATACGCAGTATTTT
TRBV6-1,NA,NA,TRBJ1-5,CASTVYSNQPQHF,TGTGCCAGCACGGTATATAGCAATCAGCCCCAGCATTTT
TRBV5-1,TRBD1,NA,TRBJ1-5,CASSLGSGGHNQPQHF,TGCGCCAGCAGCTTGGGCTCAGGGGGCCACAATCAGCCCCAGCATTTT
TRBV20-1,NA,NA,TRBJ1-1,CSAGRAFF,TGCAGTGCGGGAAGAGCTTTCTTT
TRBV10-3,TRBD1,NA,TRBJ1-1,CAIRRVGNRGLLRTEAFF,TGTGCCATCAGAAGGGTTGGGAACAGGGGTCTCCTTCGGACTGAAGCTTTCTTT
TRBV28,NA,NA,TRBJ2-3,CASSLTFSDTQYF,TGTGCCAGCAGTCTCACGTTTTCAGATACGCAGTATTTT
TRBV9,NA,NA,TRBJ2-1,CASSGPRNEQFF,TGTGCCAGCAGCGGGCCTCGGAATGAGCAGTTCTTC
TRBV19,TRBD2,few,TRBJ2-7,CATQLTSGPTYEQYF,TGTGCCACCCAACTAACTAGCGGACCTACCTACGAGCAGTACTTC
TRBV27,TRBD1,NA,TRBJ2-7,CASSKTGVLSYEQYF,TGTGCCAGCAGTAAGACAGGGGTCCTCTCCTACGAGCAGTACTTC
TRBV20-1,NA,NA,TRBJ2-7,CSAVGRYEQYF,TGCAGTGCGGTGGGCCGCTACGAGCAGTACTTC
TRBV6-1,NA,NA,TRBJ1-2,CAALDGYTF,TGTGCCGCCCTGGATGGCTACACCTTC
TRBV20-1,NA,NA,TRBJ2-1,CSALRGSEQFF,TGCAGTGCTCTCCGGGGTTCTGAGCAGTTCTTC
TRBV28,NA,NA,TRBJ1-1,CASSPPAGFPNMNTEAFF,TGTGCCAGCAGTCCCCCCGCCGGGTTTCCCAATATGAACACTGAAGCTTTCTTT
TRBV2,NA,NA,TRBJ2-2,CASSEKWGKDENTGELFF,TGTGCCAGCAGTGAGAAATGGGGCAAAGACGAGAACACCGGGGAGCTGTTTTTT
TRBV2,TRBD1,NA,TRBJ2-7,CASRWSTGGFYEQYF,TGTGCCAGCAGGTGGTCGACAGGGGGTTTTTACGAGCAGTACTTC
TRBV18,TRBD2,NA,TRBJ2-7,CASSPGGSYEQYF,TGTGCCAGCTCCCCGGGGGGCTCCTACGAGCAGTACTTC
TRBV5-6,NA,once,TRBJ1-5,CASSLGGSLNQPQHF,TGTGCCAGCAGCTTAGGGGGTTCTCTAAATCAGCCCCAGCATTTT
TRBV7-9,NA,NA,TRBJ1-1,CASSSPGAIGAFF,TGTGCCAGCAGCTCCCCGGGGGCCATAGGGGCTTTCTTT
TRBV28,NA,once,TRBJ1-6,CASSFGAYNSPLHF,TGTGCCAGCAGTTTCGGGGCCTATAATTCACCCCTCCACTTT
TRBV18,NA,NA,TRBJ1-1,CASSPPEGLATEAFF,TGTGCCAGCTCACCACCGGAAGGGTTAGCCACTGAAGCTTTCTTT
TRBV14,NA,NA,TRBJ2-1,CASSRNTGTIYNEQFF,TGTGCCAGCAGCCGTAACACCGGGACAATATACAATGAGCAGTTCTTC
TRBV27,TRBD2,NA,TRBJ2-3,CASSDTGGQGDTQYF,TGTGCCAGCAGTGACACGGGAGGTCAGGGAGATACGCAGTATTTT